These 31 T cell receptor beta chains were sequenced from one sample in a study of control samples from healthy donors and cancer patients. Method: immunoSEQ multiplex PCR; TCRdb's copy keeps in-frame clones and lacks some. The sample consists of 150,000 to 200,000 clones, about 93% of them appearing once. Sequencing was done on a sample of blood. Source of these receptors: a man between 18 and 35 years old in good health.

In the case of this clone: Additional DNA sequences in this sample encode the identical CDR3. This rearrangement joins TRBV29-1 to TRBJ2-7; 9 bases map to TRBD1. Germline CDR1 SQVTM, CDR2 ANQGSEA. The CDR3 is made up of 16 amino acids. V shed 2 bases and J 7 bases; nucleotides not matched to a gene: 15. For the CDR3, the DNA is TGCAGCGTTGAATATAGGGAGACAGGGGGAATCTATGAGCAGTACTTC. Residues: CSVEYRETGGIYEQYF.

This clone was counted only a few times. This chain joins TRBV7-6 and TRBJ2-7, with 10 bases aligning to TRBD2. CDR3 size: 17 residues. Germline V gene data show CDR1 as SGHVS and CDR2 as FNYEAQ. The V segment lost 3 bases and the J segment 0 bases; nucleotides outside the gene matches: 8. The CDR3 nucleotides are TGTGCCAGCAGCTTCTTGCCCCCTAGCGGGGGCTCCTACGAGCAGTACTTC. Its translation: CASSFLPPSGGSYEQYF.

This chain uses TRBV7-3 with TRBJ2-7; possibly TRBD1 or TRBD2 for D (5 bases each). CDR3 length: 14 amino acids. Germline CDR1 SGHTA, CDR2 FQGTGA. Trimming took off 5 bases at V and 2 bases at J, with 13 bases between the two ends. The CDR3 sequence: CASSRWDGPYEQYF. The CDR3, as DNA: TGTGCCAGCAGCCGTTGGGACGGACCCTACGAGCAGTACTTC.

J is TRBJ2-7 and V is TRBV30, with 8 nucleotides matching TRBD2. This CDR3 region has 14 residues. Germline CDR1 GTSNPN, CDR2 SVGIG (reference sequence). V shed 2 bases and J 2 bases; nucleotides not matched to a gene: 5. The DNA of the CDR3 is TGTGCCTGGAGTAGGAGCGGGGGCGCCTACGAGCAGTACTTC. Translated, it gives CAWSRSGGAYEQYF.

DNA of the CDR3: TGTGCCAGCAGTGAAGCGGGGGGACAGGGAGTTCTGCATGAGCAGTTCTTC. It codes for CASSEAGGQGVLHEQFF. The chain is built from TRBV6-1 and TRBJ2-1; 9 bases match TRBD1. Trimming cost V 0 bases and J 8 bases; bases outside gene matches: 11. Per germline, CDR1 MNHNS and CDR2 SASEGT. The CDR3 is 17 amino acids.

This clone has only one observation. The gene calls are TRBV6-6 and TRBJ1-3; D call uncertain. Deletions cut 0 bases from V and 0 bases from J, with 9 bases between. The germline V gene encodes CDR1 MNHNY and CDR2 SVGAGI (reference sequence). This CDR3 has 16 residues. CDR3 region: CASSYSSINSGNTIYF. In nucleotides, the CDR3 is TGTGCCAGCAGTTACTCGAGTATTAACTCTGGAAACACCATATATTTT.

The DNA of the CDR3 is TGTGCCAGCAGACCCCGTGCTCCTGGGGCCAACGTCCTGACTTTC. Translated: CASRPRAPGANVLTF. The genes are TRBV2 and TRBJ2-6; D ambiguous. The V and J ends lost 6 bases and 2 bases respectively, with 11 bases between them. Germline V gene data show CDR1 as SNHLY and CDR2 as FYNNEI. The CDR3 extends over 15 amino acids.

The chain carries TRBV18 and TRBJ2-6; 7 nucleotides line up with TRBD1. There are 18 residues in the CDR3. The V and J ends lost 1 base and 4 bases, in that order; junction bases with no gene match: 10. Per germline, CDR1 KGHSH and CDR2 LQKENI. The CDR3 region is CASSPLADREPGANVLTF. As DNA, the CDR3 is TGTGCCAGCTCACCACTCGCCGACAGGGAACCGGGGGCCAACGTCCTGACTTTC.

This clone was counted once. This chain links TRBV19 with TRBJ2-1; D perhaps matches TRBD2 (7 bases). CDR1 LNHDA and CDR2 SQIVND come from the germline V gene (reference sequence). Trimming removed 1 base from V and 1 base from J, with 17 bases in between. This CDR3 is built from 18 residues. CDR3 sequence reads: CASSIGWGGAKSYNEQFF. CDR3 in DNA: TGTGCCAGTAGTATAGGGTGGGGGGGCGCGAAATCCTACAATGAGCAGTTCTTC.

Here the CDR3 DNA reads TGTGCCACCAGCAGTCCGGGTCCTGAAAAACTGTTTTTT. Its translation is CATSSPGPEKLFF. This sequence joins TRBV19 and TRBJ1-4; D gene ambiguous. The CDR3 spans 13 residues. Looked up from germline, CDR1 is LNHDA and CDR2 is SQIVND (reference sequence). Trimming stripped 10 bases from V and 7 bases from J, with 16 bases between.

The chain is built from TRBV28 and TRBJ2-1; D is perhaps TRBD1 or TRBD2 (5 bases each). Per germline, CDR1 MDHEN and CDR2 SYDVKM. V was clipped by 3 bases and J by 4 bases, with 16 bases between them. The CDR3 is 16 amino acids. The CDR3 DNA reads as TGTGCCAGCAGTTTGTGGGGGTCGGCCGATTACAATGAGCAGTTCTTC. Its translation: CASSLWGSADYNEQFF.

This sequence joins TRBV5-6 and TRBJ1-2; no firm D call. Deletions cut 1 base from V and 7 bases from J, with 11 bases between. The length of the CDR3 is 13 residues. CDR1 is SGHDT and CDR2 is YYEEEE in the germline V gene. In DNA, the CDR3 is TGTGCCAGCAGCTTGCGGTCCCCGGCTGGCTACACCTTC. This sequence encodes CASSLRSPAGYTF.

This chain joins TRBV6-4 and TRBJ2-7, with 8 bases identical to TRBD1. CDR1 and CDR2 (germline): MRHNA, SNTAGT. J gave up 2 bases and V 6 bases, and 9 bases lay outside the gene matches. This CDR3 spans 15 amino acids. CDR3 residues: CASRLEGQGTYEQYF. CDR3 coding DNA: TGTGCCAGCAGGCTGGAAGGACAGGGCACCTACGAGCAGTACTTC.

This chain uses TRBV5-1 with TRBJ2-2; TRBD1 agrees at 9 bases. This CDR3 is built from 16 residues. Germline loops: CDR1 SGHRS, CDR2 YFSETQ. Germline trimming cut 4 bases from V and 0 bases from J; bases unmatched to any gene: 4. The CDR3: CASSDTGGTNTGELFF. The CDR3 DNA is TGCGCCAGCAGCGATACAGGGGGCACGAACACCGGGGAGCTGTTTTTT.

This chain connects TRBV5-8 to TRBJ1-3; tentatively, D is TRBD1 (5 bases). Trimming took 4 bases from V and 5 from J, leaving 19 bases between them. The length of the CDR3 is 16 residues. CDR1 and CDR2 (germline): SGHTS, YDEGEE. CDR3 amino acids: CASSLPQGSVRNTIYF. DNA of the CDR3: TGTGCCAGCAGCCTACCGCAGGGTTCGGTCCGAAACACCATATATTTT.

CDR3 nucleotides: TGTGCCAGCTCACCACTCTCCGAGAACACTGAAGCTTTCTTT. Its protein is CASSPLSENTEAFF. This chain uses TRBV18 with TRBJ1-1; D ambiguous. CDR3 length equals 14 residues. The germline V and J ends were trimmed by 1 base and 1 base, with 7 bases remaining between them. The V gene's germline CDR1 is KGHSH and CDR2 LQKENI.

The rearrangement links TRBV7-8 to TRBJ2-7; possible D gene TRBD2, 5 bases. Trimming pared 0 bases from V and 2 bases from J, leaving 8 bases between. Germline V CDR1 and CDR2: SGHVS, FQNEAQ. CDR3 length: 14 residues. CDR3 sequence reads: CASSLARVTYEQYF. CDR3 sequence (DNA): TGTGCCAGCAGCTTAGCGAGGGTTACCTACGAGCAGTACTTC.

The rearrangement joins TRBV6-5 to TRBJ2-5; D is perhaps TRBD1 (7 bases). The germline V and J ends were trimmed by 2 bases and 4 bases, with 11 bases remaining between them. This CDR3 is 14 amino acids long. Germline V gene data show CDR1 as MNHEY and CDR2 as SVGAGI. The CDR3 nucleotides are TGTGCCAGCAGTTACGACAGGGAGGTAGAGACCCAGTACTTC. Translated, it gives CASSYDREVETQYF.

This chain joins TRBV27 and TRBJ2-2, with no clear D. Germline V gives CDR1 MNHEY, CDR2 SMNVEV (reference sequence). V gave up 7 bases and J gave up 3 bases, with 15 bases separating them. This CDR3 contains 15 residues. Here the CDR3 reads CASTSDPWYTGELFF. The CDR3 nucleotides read TGTGCCAGCACCTCGGACCCCTGGTACACCGGGGAGCTGTTTTTT.

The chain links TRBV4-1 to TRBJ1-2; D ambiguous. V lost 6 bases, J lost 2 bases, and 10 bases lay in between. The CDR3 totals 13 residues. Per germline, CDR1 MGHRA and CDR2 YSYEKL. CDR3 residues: CASSPGENYGYTF. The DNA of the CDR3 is TGCGCCAGCAGTCCCGGGGAGAACTATGGCTACACCTTC.

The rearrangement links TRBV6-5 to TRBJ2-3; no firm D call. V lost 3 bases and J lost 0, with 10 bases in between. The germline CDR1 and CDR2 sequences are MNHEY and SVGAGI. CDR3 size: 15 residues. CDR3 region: CASSYSLSSTDTQYF. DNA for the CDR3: TGTGCCAGCAGTTATAGTTTGTCTAGCACAGATACGCAGTATTTT.

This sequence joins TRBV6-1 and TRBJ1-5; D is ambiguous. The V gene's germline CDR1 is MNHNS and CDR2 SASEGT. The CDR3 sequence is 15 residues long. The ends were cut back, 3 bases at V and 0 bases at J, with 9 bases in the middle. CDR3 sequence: CASSDKGYSNQPQHF. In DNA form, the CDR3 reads TGTGCCAGCAGTGACAAAGGGTATAGCAATCAGCCCCAGCATTTT.

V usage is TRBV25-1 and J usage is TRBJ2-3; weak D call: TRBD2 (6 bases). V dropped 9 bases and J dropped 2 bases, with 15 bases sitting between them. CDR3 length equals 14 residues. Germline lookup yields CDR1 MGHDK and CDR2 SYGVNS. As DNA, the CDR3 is TGTGCCAGTAAGGAGGCGGGGACCACAGATACGCAGTATTTT. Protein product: CASKEAGTTDTQYF.

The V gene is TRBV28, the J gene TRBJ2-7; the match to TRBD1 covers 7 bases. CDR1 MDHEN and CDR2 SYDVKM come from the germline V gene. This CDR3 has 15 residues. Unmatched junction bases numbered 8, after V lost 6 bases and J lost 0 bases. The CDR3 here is CASRPRTGSSYEQYF. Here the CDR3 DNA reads TGTGCCAGCAGACCGAGGACAGGTAGCTCCTACGAGCAGTACTTC.

The CDR3 DNA is TGTGCCAGTAGTATAGGGGACTGGGGCTACACCTTC. Translation gives CASSIGDWGYTF. The chain recombines TRBV19 with TRBJ1-2, with TRBD1 as a possible D gene (5 bases). CDR3 length equals 12 residues. CDR1 and CDR2 from the germline V gene are LNHDA and SQIVND (reference sequence). The V gene lost 1 base and the J gene lost 8 bases, with 8 bases spanning the gap.

The CDR3 reads CASTRNSWETQYF. DNA of the CDR3: TGTGCCAGCACTAGAAACTCGTGGGAGACCCAGTACTTC. This sequence joins TRBV12-3 or TRBV12-4 and TRBJ2-5; D gene unclear. Trimming left V 7 bases short and J 5 bases short, with 14 bases between. This CDR3 region has 13 residues.

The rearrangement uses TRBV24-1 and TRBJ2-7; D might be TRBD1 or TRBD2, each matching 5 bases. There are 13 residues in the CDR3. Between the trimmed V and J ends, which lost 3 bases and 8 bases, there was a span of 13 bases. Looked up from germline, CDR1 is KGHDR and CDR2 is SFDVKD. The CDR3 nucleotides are TGTGCCACCAGTGATCGGGGCATGAGGCAGCAGTACTTC. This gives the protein CATSDRGMRQQYF.

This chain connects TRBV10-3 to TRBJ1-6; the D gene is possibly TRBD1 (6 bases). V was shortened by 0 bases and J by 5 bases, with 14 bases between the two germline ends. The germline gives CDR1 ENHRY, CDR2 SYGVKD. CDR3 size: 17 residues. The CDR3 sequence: CAISESLQGRHNSPLHF. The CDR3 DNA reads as TGTGCCATCAGTGAGTCGTTACAGGGCCGGCATAATTCACCCCTCCACTTT.

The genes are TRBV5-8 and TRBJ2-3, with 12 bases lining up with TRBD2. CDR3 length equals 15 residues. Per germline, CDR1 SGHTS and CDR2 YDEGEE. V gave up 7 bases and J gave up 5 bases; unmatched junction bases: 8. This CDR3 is CASHGLAGSGDTQYF. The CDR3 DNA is TGTGCCAGCCACGGACTAGCGGGGAGTGGAGATACGCAGTATTTT.

CDR3 coding DNA: TGTGCCAGCAGCTTGGCCGGGGAAATTGGCAATCAGCCCCAGCATTTT. Encoded protein: CASSLAGEIGNQPQHF. V gene TRBV5-6 combines with J gene TRBJ1-5, with unresolved D. The germline V and J ends were trimmed by 0 bases and 2 bases, with 12 bases remaining between them. This CDR3 comprises 16 residues. Per the germline V gene, CDR1 is SGHDT and CDR2 is YYEEEE.

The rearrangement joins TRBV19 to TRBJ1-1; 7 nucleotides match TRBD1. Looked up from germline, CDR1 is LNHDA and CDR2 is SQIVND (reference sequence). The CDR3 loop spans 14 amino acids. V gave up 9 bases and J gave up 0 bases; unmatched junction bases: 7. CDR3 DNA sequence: TGTGCCAGCACGGGGGGACAGTTGAACACTGAAGCTTTCTTT. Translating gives CASTGGQLNTEAFF.